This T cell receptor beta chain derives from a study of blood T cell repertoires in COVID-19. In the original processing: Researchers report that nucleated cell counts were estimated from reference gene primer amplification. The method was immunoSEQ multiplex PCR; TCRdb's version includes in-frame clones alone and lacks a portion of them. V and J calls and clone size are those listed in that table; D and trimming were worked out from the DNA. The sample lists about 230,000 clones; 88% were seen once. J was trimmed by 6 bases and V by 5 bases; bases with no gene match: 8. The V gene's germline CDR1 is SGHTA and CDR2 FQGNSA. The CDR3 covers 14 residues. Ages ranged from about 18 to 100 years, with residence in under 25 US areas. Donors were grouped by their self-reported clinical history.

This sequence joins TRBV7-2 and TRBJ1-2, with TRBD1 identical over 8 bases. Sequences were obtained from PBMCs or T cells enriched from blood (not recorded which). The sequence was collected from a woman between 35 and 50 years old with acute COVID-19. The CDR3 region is CASSRRQGLDGYTF. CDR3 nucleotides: TGTGCCAGCAGCCGCCGACAGGGGTTGGATGGCTACACCTTC. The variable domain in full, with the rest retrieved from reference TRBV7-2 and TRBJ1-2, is GAGVSQSPSNKVTEKGKDVELRCDPISGHTALYWYRQSLGQGLEFLIYFQGNSAPDKSGLPSDRFSAERTGGSVSTLTIQRTQQEDSAVYLCASSRRQGLDGYTFGSGTRLTVV.